The rows below give T cell receptor beta chains drawn from one sample of a study of T-cell memory formation after mild COVID-19. TCRdb called the 5' RACE reads again in MiXCR, with one record for every CDR3 protein. The sample includes fewer than 300,000 distinct CDR3 sequences, over 15% of them seen just once. Sequences were obtained from PBMCs or a T cell subset sorted from them (not recorded which). Source of these receptors: a man younger than 30 who had mild COVID-19 (a few samples of this study predate the infection). Cell type and time point are not known. The CDR3 runs from the conserved cysteine through the conserved F or W. Fields, in order: clone size, J gene, D gene, V gene, CDR3 protein, CDR3 DNA. The D gene is left open where the match is weak. Rows give clone size only sometimes, using once, few, many, or a class for an expanded clone.

clone size: NA
J gene: TRBJ2-2
D gene: TRBD1
V gene: TRBV30
CDR3 protein: CAWRPGQGWAPLFF
CDR3 DNA: TGTGCCTGGCGTCCGGGACAGGGCTGGGCCCCGCTGTTTTTT

clone size: few
J gene: TRBJ1-1
D gene: NA
V gene: TRBV7-6
CDR3 protein: CASSQMISGPEAFF
CDR3 DNA: TGTGCCAGCAGCCAAATGATCAGTGGACCTGAAGCTTTCTTT

clone size: NA
J gene: TRBJ1-5
D gene: NA
V gene: TRBV6-4
CDR3 protein: CASSLTPGSNQPQHF
CDR3 DNA: TGTGCCAGCAGCCTGACCCCGGGTAGCAATCAGCCCCAGCATTTT

clone size: NA
J gene: TRBJ1-1
D gene: NA
V gene: TRBV5-1
CDR3 protein: CASSHSSGRGNTEAFF
CDR3 DNA: TGCGCCAGCAGCCACAGTTCGGGGAGAGGGAACACTGAAGCTTTCTTT

clone size: few
J gene: TRBJ2-5
D gene: NA
V gene: TRBV7-9
CDR3 protein: CASSSSKGSGETQYF
CDR3 DNA: TGTGCCAGCAGCTCCTCGAAGGGATCGGGAGAGACCCAGTACTTC

clone size: NA
J gene: TRBJ1-3
D gene: NA
V gene: TRBV5-1
CDR3 protein: CASRASLTGNTIYF
CDR3 DNA: TGCGCCAGCAGGGCCTCCCTCACTGGAAACACCATATATTTT

clone size: few
J gene: TRBJ2-3
D gene: NA
V gene: TRBV4-3
CDR3 protein: CASSQQPSPVPDTQYF
CDR3 DNA: TGCGCCAGCAGCCAACAGCCTAGCCCAGTCCCAGATACGCAGTATTTT

clone size: NA
J gene: TRBJ2-7
D gene: TRBD2
V gene: TRBV6-2/TRBV6-3
CDR3 protein: CASSGTSGDPYEQYF
CDR3 DNA: TGTGCCAGCAGCGGGACTAGCGGGGACCCCTACGAGCAGTACTTC

clone size: NA
J gene: TRBJ2-2
D gene: NA
V gene: TRBV20-1
CDR3 protein: CSAPVGARAGELFF
CDR3 DNA: TGCAGTGCCCCCGTCGGGGCACGCGCCGGGGAGCTGTTTTTT

clone size: NA
J gene: TRBJ1-3
D gene: NA
V gene: TRBV7-2
CDR3 protein: CASSLGGLEGNTIYF
CDR3 DNA: TGTGCCAGCAGCTTAGGGGGGCTGGAGGGAAACACCATATATTTT

clone size: NA
J gene: TRBJ2-2
D gene: TRBD2
V gene: TRBV11-3
CDR3 protein: CASSGLDNTGELFF
CDR3 DNA: TGTGCCAGCAGCGGACTAGATAACACCGGGGAGCTGTTTTTT

clone size: NA
J gene: TRBJ2-2
D gene: NA
V gene: TRBV28
CDR3 protein: CASSPDGTRELFF
CDR3 DNA: TGTGCCAGCAGTCCGGACGGGACAAGGGAGCTGTTTTTT

clone size: many
J gene: TRBJ1-2
D gene: TRBD1
V gene: TRBV27
CDR3 protein: CASRRTGRDGYTF
CDR3 DNA: TGTGCCAGCAGGCGGACAGGGAGGGATGGCTACACCTTC

clone size: few
J gene: TRBJ1-6
D gene: NA
V gene: TRBV28
CDR3 protein: CASSETGTNSPLHF
CDR3 DNA: TGTGCCAGCAGTGAAACGGGGACCAATTCACCCCTCCACTTT

clone size: few
J gene: TRBJ2-1
D gene: NA
V gene: TRBV4-3
CDR3 protein: CASSQARWDEQFF
CDR3 DNA: TGCGCCAGCAGCCAAGCCAGATGGGATGAGCAGTTCTTC

clone size: NA
J gene: TRBJ1-2
D gene: TRBD1
V gene: TRBV7-6
CDR3 protein: CASSPRTGWSYGYTF
CDR3 DNA: TGTGCCAGCAGCCCGAGGACAGGGTGGAGCTATGGCTACACCTTC

clone size: NA
J gene: TRBJ2-2
D gene: TRBD1
V gene: TRBV7-9
CDR3 protein: CASSSGTGGFHTGELFF
CDR3 DNA: TGTGCCAGCAGCTCCGGGACAGGGGGCTTCCATACCGGGGAGCTGTTTTTT

clone size: few
J gene: TRBJ2-2
D gene: NA
V gene: TRBV9
CDR3 protein: CASSVQLNTGELFF
CDR3 DNA: TGTGCCAGCAGCGTACAACTTAACACCGGGGAGCTGTTTTTT

clone size: few
J gene: TRBJ1-6
D gene: NA
V gene: TRBV4-3
CDR3 protein: CASSPNPGRGNSPLHF
CDR3 DNA: TGCGCCAGCAGCCCTAACCCCGGGAGGGGGAATTCACCCCTCCACTTT

clone size: few
J gene: TRBJ2-7
D gene: TRBD2
V gene: TRBV12-3/TRBV12-4
CDR3 protein: CASSKGPSGRIYEQYF
CDR3 DNA: TGTGCCAGCAGTAAGGGTCCTAGCGGGAGAATCTACGAGCAGTACTTC

clone size: NA
J gene: TRBJ2-3
D gene: NA
V gene: TRBV29-1
CDR3 protein: CSFEGRTSTDTQYF
CDR3 DNA: TGCAGCTTCGAGGGGCGGACTAGCACAGATACGCAGTATTTT

clone size: many
J gene: TRBJ1-6
D gene: NA
V gene: TRBV7-2
CDR3 protein: CASSTRRTAGLPPLHF
CDR3 DNA: TGTGCCAGCAGCACCAGACGGACAGCAGGCTTGCCACCCCTCCACTTT

clone size: NA
J gene: TRBJ1-5
D gene: TRBD1
V gene: TRBV6-1
CDR3 protein: CASSKTGGWLQPQHF
CDR3 DNA: TGTGCCAGCAGTAAGACAGGGGGCTGGCTTCAGCCCCAGCATTTT

clone size: NA
J gene: TRBJ2-2
D gene: TRBD2
V gene: TRBV7-3
CDR3 protein: CASSSLAGGGGELFF
CDR3 DNA: TGTGCCAGCAGCTCCTTAGCGGGAGGCGGCGGGGAGCTGTTTTTT

clone size: few
J gene: TRBJ1-1
D gene: NA
V gene: TRBV9
CDR3 protein: CASSPRGQGYTEAFF
CDR3 DNA: TGTGCCAGCAGCCCCCGTGGGCAGGGGTACACTGAAGCTTTCTTT

clone size: NA
J gene: TRBJ2-1
D gene: TRBD2
V gene: TRBV2
CDR3 protein: CASTERGLEQFF
CDR3 DNA: TGTGCCAGCACGGAGCGGGGTCTGGAGCAGTTCTTC

clone size: few
J gene: TRBJ2-6
D gene: NA
V gene: TRBV7-3
CDR3 protein: CASSSQWGQLSGANVLTF
CDR3 DNA: TGTGCCAGCAGCAGCCAATGGGGACAACTTTCTGGGGCCAACGTCCTGACTTTC

clone size: NA
J gene: TRBJ1-4
D gene: NA
V gene: TRBV6-5
CDR3 protein: CASSLTAGATNEKLFF
CDR3 DNA: TGTGCCAGCAGTCTCACCGCAGGGGCAACTAATGAAAAACTGTTTTTT

clone size: NA
J gene: TRBJ1-2
D gene: NA
V gene: TRBV6-5
CDR3 protein: CASSLLRDGNYGYTF
CDR3 DNA: TGTGCCAGCAGTCTCCTTCGAGACGGAAACTATGGCTACACCTTC

clone size: few
J gene: TRBJ1-1
D gene: TRBD1
V gene: TRBV28
CDR3 protein: CASSLTGVHAEAFF
CDR3 DNA: TGTGCCAGCAGTTTGACAGGGGTTCACGCTGAAGCTTTCTTT

clone size: NA
J gene: TRBJ1-2
D gene: TRBD1
V gene: TRBV18
CDR3 protein: CASSRSFGQEGDYGYTF
CDR3 DNA: TGTGCCAGCTCACGTTCTTTTGGACAGGAGGGGGACTATGGCTACACCTTC

clone size: many
J gene: TRBJ1-1
D gene: TRBD1
V gene: TRBV7-2
CDR3 protein: CASSTRQGEVEAFF
CDR3 DNA: TGTGCCAGCAGCACCAGACAGGGGGAGGTTGAAGCTTTCTTT

clone size: NA
J gene: TRBJ1-3
D gene: NA
V gene: TRBV4-3
CDR3 protein: CASSQENSGNTIYF
CDR3 DNA: TGCGCCAGCAGCCAAGAGAACAGTGGAAACACCATATATTTT

clone size: few
J gene: TRBJ2-3
D gene: NA
V gene: TRBV6-6
CDR3 protein: CASSYSTYGSAADTQYF
CDR3 DNA: TGTGCCAGCAGTTACTCGACGTATGGGTCCGCAGCAGATACGCAGTATTTT

clone size: many
J gene: TRBJ2-3
D gene: NA
V gene: TRBV12-3/TRBV12-4
CDR3 protein: CASSYLTDTQYF
CDR3 DNA: TGTGCCAGCAGTTACCTCACAGATACGCAGTATTTT

clone size: NA
J gene: TRBJ1-1
D gene: NA
V gene: TRBV4-3
CDR3 protein: CASSRIQANTEAFF
CDR3 DNA: TGCGCCAGCAGTCGAATACAGGCGAACACTGAAGCTTTCTTT

clone size: few
J gene: TRBJ2-1
D gene: NA
V gene: TRBV7-7
CDR3 protein: CASSTLPSDEQFF
CDR3 DNA: TGTGCTAGCAGCACCCTTCCCAGCGATGAGCAGTTCTTC

clone size: few
J gene: TRBJ2-3
D gene: NA
V gene: TRBV7-9
CDR3 protein: CASSPVWGTSRPDTQYF
CDR3 DNA: TGTGCCAGCAGCCCAGTTTGGGGCACTAGCCGCCCTGATACGCAGTATTTT

clone size: few
J gene: TRBJ2-5
D gene: NA
V gene: TRBV10-3
CDR3 protein: CAISEHTRETQYF
CDR3 DNA: TGTGCCATCAGTGAGCACACTAGAGAGACCCAGTACTTC

clone size: few
J gene: TRBJ2-1
D gene: TRBD2
V gene: TRBV7-2
CDR3 protein: CASSTSGDYNEQFF
CDR3 DNA: TGTGCCAGCAGCACCAGCGGGGATTACAATGAGCAGTTCTTC

clone size: NA
J gene: TRBJ2-3
D gene: NA
V gene: TRBV18
CDR3 protein: CASRPGGGAGTDTQYF
CDR3 DNA: TGTGCCAGCCGGCCCGGGGGCGGCGCTGGCACAGATACGCAGTATTTT

clone size: NA
J gene: TRBJ2-2
D gene: NA
V gene: TRBV7-7
CDR3 protein: CASSFAVTVELFF
CDR3 DNA: TGTGCTAGCAGCTTTGCAGTAACCGTGGAGCTGTTTTTT

clone size: NA
J gene: TRBJ2-2
D gene: NA
V gene: TRBV29-1
CDR3 protein: CSVRQIAGELFF
CDR3 DNA: TGCAGCGTCCGACAGATCGCCGGGGAGCTGTTTTTT

clone size: few
J gene: TRBJ2-1
D gene: NA
V gene: TRBV4-1
CDR3 protein: CASSQVNSPEQFF
CDR3 DNA: TGCGCCAGCAGCCAAGTGAATAGCCCCGAGCAGTTCTTC

clone size: few
J gene: TRBJ2-5
D gene: NA
V gene: TRBV9
CDR3 protein: CASSPTANSVQETQYF
CDR3 DNA: TGTGCCAGCAGCCCGACCGCGAATAGCGTCCAAGAGACCCAGTACTTC

clone size: NA
J gene: TRBJ2-7
D gene: TRBD2
V gene: TRBV6-2/TRBV6-3
CDR3 protein: CASRRIGTSGLYEQYF
CDR3 DNA: TGTGCCAGCAGACGAATTGGGACTAGCGGCCTCTACGAGCAGTACTTC

clone size: NA
J gene: TRBJ2-1
D gene: TRBD1
V gene: TRBV5-6
CDR3 protein: CASSLAGQGINEQFF
CDR3 DNA: TGTGCCAGCAGCTTGGCGGGACAGGGGATCAATGAGCAGTTCTTC

clone size: NA
J gene: TRBJ2-2
D gene: TRBD2
V gene: TRBV18
CDR3 protein: CASSPGGGSRNGAGELFF
CDR3 DNA: TGTGCCAGCTCACCAGGCGGGGGGTCCCGCAACGGCGCCGGGGAGCTGTTTTTT

clone size: NA
J gene: TRBJ1-2
D gene: NA
V gene: TRBV5-1
CDR3 protein: CASSLDRPNYGYTF
CDR3 DNA: TGCGCCAGCAGCTTGGATCGCCCTAACTATGGCTACACCTTC

clone size: NA
J gene: TRBJ1-2
D gene: TRBD1
V gene: TRBV12-3/TRBV12-4
CDR3 protein: CASSPGTGYYGYTF
CDR3 DNA: TGTGCCAGCAGTCCCGGGACAGGGTACTATGGCTACACCTTC

clone size: few
J gene: TRBJ1-2
D gene: TRBD1
V gene: TRBV11-2
CDR3 protein: CASSPRQGDLYGYTF
CDR3 DNA: TGTGCCAGCAGCCCCCGACAGGGGGATCTATATGGCTACACCTTC

clone size: NA
J gene: TRBJ2-1
D gene: NA
V gene: TRBV5-6
CDR3 protein: CASRRDFNEQFF
CDR3 DNA: TGTGCCAGCCGCAGGGATTTCAACGAGCAGTTCTTC

clone size: few
J gene: TRBJ1-5
D gene: NA
V gene: TRBV12-3/TRBV12-4
CDR3 protein: CASSLGNSNQPQHF
CDR3 DNA: TGTGCCAGCAGTTTAGGCAATAGCAATCAGCCCCAGCATTTT

clone size: NA
J gene: TRBJ1-1
D gene: NA
V gene: TRBV29-1
CDR3 protein: CSVEGRVSDTEAFF
CDR3 DNA: TGCAGCGTTGAAGGGAGGGTTTCAGACACTGAAGCTTTCTTT

clone size: once
J gene: TRBJ2-7
D gene: NA
V gene: TRBV3-1
CDR3 protein: CASSQTTPNVLYF
CDR3 DNA: TGTGCCAGCAGCCAGACGACCCCGAACGTGCTGTACTTC

clone size: NA
J gene: TRBJ1-4
D gene: NA
V gene: TRBV6-1
CDR3 protein: CASSERLSSTNEKLFF
CDR3 DNA: TGTGCCAGCAGTGAGAGGCTCTCCTCAACTAATGAAAAACTGTTTTTT

clone size: few
J gene: TRBJ2-3
D gene: NA
V gene: TRBV28
CDR3 protein: CASRSTRVRGNLSTDTQYF
CDR3 DNA: TGTGCCAGCAGATCTACCAGGGTGCGGGGTAACCTGAGCACAGATACGCAGTATTTT